This is a list of T cell receptor beta chains from one sample in a study of cytomegalovirus exposure and HLA in healthy donors. Clones were read by immunoSEQ multiplex PCR, and TCRdb kept only the in-frame ones, dropping some. The table has about 140,000 clones, 78% seen once. Sequencing was done on a sample of PBMCs. The receptors stem from a woman in her late teens or twenties in good health and CMV-seropositive. The CDR3 runs from the conserved cysteine through the conserved F or W. A D gene is named only where the DNA matches it firmly. Not every row has a clone size; where given, it reads once, few, many or a size class.

J: TRBJ1-2
D: TRBD1
V: TRBV4-3
size: NA
DNA: TGCGCCAGCAGCCAGGATCTGGACAGGGGCGTCAAGAGCCATGGCTACACCTTC
CDR3: CASSQDLDRGVKSHGYTF

J: TRBJ1-6
D: NA
V: TRBV27
size: once
DNA: TGTGCCAGCAGCAGCCGGAGGAGCTCCTATAATTCACCCCTCCACTTT
CDR3: CASSSRRSSYNSPLHF

J: TRBJ1-2
D: TRBD1
V: TRBV5-1
size: NA
DNA: TGCGCCAGCAGCTTGGCGGGACAGGGGGCGAGTGGCTACACCTTC
CDR3: CASSLAGQGASGYTF

J: TRBJ2-7
D: NA
V: TRBV2
size: few
DNA: TGTGCCAGCAAGGACAGTTTTTACGAGCAGTACTTC
CDR3: CASKDSFYEQYF

J: TRBJ2-3
D: TRBD2
V: TRBV5-1
size: NA
DNA: TGCGCCAGCAGCCAGCGGGGGGACACAGATACGCAGTATTTT
CDR3: CASSQRGDTDTQYF

J: TRBJ1-2
D: NA
V: TRBV30
size: few
DNA: TGTGCCTGGAGTGTACTATATGGCTACACCTTC
CDR3: CAWSVLYGYTF

J: TRBJ1-1
D: TRBD1
V: TRBV6-5
size: NA
DNA: TGTGCCAGCAGTCAGGGACAGAACATGAACACTGAAGCTTTCTTT
CDR3: CASSQGQNMNTEAFF

J: TRBJ2-7
D: TRBD1
V: TRBV6-6
size: NA
DNA: TGTGCCAGCAGTTACAAAAAGGGACAGGGTGCCTACGAGCAGTACTTC
CDR3: CASSYKKGQGAYEQYF

J: TRBJ2-2
D: TRBD2
V: TRBV4-3
size: NA
DNA: TGCGCCAGCAGCCAAGGGACTAGCGGGGACGCGAACACCGGGGAGCTGTTTTTT
CDR3: CASSQGTSGDANTGELFF

J: TRBJ1-2
D: TRBD1
V: TRBV7-8
size: NA
DNA: TGTGCCAGCAGCTTAGCAGGGGGCTCGGATGGCTACACCTTC
CDR3: CASSLAGGSDGYTF

J: TRBJ1-5
D: NA
V: TRBV19
size: NA
DNA: TGTGCCAGTAGTTTGGGGCCAGGGAAAGGGAATAGCAATCAGCCCCAGCATTTT
CDR3: CASSLGPGKGNSNQPQHF